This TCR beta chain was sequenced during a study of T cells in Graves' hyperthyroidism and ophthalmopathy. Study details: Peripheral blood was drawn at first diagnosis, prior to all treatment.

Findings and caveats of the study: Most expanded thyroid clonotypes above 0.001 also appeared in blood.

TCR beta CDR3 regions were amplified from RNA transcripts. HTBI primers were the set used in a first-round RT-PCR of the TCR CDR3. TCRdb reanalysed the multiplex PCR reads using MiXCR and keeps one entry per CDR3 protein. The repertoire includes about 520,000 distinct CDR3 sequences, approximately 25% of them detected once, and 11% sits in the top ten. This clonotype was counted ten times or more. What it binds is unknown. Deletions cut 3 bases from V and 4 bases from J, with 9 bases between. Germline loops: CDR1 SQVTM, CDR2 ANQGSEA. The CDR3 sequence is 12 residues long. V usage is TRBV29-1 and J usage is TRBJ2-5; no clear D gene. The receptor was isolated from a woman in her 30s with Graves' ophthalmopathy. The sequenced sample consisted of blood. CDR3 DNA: TGCAGCGTTGATGGCAGGCTAGAGACCCAGTACTTC. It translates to CSVDGRLETQYF.